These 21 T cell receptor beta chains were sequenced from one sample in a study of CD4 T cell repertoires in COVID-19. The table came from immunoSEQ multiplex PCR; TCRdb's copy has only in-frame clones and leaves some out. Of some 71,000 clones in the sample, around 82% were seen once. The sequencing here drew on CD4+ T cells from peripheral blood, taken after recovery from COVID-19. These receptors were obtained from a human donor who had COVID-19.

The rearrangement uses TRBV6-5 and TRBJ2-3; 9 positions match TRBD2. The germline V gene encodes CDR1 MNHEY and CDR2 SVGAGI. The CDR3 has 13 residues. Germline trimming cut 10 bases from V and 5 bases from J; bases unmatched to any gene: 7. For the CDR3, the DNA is TGTGCCACCAGAGCGGGAGGCGGAGATACGCAGTATTTT. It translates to CATRAGGGDTQYF.

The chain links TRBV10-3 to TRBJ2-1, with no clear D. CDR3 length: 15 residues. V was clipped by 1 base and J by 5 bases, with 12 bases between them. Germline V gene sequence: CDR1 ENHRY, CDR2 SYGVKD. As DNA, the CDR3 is TGTGCCATCAGTGAGTTGGTCGGAGATAACAATGAGCAGTTCTTC. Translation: CAISELVGDNNEQFF.

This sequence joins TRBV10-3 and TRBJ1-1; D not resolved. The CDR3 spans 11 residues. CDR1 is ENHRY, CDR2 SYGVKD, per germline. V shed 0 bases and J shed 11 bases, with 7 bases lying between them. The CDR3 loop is CAISESSGAFF. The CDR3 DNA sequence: TGTGCCATCAGTGAGTCGAGTGGGGCTTTCTTT.

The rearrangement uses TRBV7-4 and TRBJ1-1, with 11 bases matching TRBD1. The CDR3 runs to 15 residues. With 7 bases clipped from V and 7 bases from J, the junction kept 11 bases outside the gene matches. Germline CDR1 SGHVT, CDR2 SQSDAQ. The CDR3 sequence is CASTSKDRGLGEAFF. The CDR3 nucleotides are TGTGCCAGCACCTCTAAGGACAGGGGGCTTGGTGAAGCTTTCTTT.

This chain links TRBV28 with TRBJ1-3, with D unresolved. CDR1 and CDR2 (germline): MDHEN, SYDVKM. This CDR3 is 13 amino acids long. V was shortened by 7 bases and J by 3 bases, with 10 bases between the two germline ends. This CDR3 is CASNLYSGNTIYF. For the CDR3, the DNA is TGTGCCAGCAATTTGTACAGTGGAAACACCATATATTTT.

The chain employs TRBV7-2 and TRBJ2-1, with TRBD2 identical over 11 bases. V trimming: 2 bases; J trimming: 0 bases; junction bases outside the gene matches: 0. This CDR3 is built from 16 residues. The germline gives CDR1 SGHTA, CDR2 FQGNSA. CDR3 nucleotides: TGTGCCAGCAGCTTACTAGCGGGAGGCTCCTACAATGAGCAGTTCTTC. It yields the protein CASSLLAGGSYNEQFF.

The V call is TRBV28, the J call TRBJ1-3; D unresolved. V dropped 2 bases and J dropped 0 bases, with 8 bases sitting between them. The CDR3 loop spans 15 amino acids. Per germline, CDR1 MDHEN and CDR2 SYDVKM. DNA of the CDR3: TGTGCCAGCAGTTTAGTCCCCCGCTCTGGAAACACCATATATTTT. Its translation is CASSLVPRSGNTIYF.

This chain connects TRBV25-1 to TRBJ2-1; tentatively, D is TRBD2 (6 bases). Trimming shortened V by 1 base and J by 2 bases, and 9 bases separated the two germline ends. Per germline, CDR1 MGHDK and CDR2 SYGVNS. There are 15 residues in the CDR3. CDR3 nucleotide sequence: TGTGCCAGCAGTGAATCGGACTATACCTACAATGAGCAGTTCTTC. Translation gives CASSESDYTYNEQFF.

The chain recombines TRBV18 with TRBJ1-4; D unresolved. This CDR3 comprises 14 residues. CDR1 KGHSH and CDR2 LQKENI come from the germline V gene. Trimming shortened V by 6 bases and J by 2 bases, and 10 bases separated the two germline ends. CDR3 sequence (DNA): TGTGCCAGCTCCACCCTCCCGACTAATGAAAAACTGTTTTTT. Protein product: CASSTLPTNEKLFF. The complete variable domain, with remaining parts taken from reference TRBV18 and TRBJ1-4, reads NAGVMQNPRHLVRRRGQEARLRCSPMKGHSHVYWYRQLPEEGLKFMVYLQKENIIDESGMPKERFSAEFPKEGPSILRIQQVVRGDSAAYFCASSTLPTNEKLFFGSGTQLSVL.

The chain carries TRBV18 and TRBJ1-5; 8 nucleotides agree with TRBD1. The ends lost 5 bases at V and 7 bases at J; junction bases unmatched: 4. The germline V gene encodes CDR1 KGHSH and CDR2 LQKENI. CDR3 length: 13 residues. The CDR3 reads CASSSRQGQPQHF. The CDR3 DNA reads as TGTGCCAGCTCATCGAGACAGGGGCAGCCCCAGCATTTT.

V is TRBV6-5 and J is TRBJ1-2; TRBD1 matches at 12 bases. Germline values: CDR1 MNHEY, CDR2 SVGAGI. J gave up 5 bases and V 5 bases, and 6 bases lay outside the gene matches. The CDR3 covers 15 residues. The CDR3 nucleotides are TGTGCCAGCAGTCCTGGGACAGGGGGCTCTTATGGCTACACCTTC. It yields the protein CASSPGTGGSYGYTF.

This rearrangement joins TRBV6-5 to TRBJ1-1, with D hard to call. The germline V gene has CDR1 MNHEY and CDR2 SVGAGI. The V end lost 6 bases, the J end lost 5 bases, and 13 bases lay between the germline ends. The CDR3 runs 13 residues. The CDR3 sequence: CASSTPGKTEAFF. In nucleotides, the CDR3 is TGTGCCAGCAGCACACCGGGAAAAACTGAAGCTTTCTTT.

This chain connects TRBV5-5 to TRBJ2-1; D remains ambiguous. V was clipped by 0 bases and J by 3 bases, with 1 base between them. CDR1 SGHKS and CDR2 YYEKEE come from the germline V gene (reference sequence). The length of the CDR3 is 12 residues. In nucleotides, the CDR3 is TGTGCCAGCAGCTTGGACTACAATGAGCAGTTCTTC. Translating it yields CASSLDYNEQFF.

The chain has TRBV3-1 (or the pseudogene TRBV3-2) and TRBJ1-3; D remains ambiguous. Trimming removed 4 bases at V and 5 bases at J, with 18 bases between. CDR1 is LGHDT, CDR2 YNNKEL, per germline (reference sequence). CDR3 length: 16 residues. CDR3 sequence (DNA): TGTGCCAGCAGCCGCCTAAGTTTACACGCACGAAACACCATATATTTT. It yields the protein CASSRLSLHARNTIYF.

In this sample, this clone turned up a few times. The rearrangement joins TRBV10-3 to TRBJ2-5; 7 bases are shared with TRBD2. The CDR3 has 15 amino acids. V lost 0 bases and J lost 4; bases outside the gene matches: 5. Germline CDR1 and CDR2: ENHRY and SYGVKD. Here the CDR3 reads CAISESSGNGETQYF. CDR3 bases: TGTGCCATCAGTGAGTCGAGCGGGAATGGAGAGACCCAGTACTTC.

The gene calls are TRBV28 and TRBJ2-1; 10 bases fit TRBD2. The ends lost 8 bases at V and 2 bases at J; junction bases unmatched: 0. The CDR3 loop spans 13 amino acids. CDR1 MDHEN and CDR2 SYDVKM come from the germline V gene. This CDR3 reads CASGTSAYNEQFF. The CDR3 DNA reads TGTGCCAGCGGGACTAGCGCCTACAATGAGCAGTTCTTC.

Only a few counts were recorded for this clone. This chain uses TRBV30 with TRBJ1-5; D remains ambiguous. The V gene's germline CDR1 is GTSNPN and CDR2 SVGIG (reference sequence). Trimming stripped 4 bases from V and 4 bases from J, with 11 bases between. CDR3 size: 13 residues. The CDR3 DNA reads TGTGCCTGGAAGGGTGTGGGGAATCAGCCCCAGCATTTT. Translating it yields CAWKGVGNQPQHF.

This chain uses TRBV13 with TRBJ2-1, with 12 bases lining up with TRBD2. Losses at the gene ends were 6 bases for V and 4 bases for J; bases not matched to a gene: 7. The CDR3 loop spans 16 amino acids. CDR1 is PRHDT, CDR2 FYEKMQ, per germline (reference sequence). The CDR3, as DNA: TGTGCCAGCAGTTTTCGGACTAGCGGGGCTTACAATGAGCAGTTCTTC. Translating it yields CASSFRTSGAYNEQFF.

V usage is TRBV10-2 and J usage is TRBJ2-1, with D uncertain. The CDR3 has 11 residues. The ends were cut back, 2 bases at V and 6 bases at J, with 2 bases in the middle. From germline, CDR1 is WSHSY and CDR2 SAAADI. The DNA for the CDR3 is TGCGCCAGCAGTGAGACCAATGAGCAGTTCTTC. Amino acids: CASSETNEQFF.

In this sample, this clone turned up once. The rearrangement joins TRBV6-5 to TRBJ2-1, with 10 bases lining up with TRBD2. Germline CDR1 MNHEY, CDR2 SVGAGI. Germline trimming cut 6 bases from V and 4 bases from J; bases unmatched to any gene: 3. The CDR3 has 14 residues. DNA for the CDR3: TGTGCCAGCAGGGCTAGCGGGGGTTACAATGAGCAGTTCTTC. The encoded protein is CASRASGGYNEQFF.

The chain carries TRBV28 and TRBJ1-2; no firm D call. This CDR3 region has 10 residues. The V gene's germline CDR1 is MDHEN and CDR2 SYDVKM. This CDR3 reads CGTLGYGYTF. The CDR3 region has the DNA TGTGGGACCCTGGGATATGGCTACACCTTC.